This T cell receptor beta chain appears in the sequencing data of a study of T cells in women clearing cervical HPV infection. This table comes from immunoSEQ multiplex PCR, and its TCRdb copy is limited to in-frame clones, with some not included. Its table records tens of thousands of clones. The source is a woman aged 18 to 75 with a cervical HPV16 infection that either progressed to CIN3+ or cleared (not recorded which). Sequencing was done on a sample of blood buffy coat.

CDR3 sequence: CATSDRLAGTQETQYF. CDR3 DNA, as far as it was read: TGTGCCACCAGCGATCGACTAGCGGGGACCCAAGAGACC. This rearrangement joins TRBV15 to TRBJ2-5; 11 nucleotides line up with TRBD2. With the read ending 3 residues before the CDR3 end, the germline J gene is used to fill in that end. The CDR3 extends over 16 amino acids. The J segment lost 1 base and the V segment lost 5 bases, leaving 6 bases of the junction unmatched. Germline V gives CDR1 LNHNV, CDR2 YYDKDF (reference sequence). Complete variable domain (other parts from reference TRBV15 and TRBJ2-5): DAMVIQNPRYQVTQFGKPVTLSCSQTLNHNVMYWYQQKSSQAPKLLFHYYDKDFNNEADTPDNFQSRRPNTSFCFLDIRSPGLGDTAMYLCATSDRLAGTQETQYFGPGTRLLVL.